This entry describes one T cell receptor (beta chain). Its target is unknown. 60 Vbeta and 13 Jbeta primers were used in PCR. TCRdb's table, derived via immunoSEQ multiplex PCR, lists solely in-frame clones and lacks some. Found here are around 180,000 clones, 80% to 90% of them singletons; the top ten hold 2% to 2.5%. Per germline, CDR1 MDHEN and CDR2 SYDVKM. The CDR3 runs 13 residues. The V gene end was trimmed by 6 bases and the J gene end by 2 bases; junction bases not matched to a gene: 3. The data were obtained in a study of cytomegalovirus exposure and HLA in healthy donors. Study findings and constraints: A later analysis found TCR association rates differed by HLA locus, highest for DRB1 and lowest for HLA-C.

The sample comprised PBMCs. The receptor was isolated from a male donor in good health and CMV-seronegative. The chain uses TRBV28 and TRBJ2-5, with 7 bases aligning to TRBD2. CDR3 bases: TGTGCCAGCAGCCAGGGACTACAAGAGACCCAGTACTTC. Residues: CASSQGLQETQYF. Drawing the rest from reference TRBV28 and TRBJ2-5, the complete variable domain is DVKVTQSSRYLVKRTGEKVFLECVQDMDHENMFWYRQDPGLGLRLIYFSYDVKMKEKGDIPEGYSVSREKKERFSLILESASTNQTSMYLCASSQGLQETQYFGPGTRLLVL.